Listed below are T cell receptor beta chains from one sample, sequenced in a study of neurological immune-mediated disorders. MiXCR, applied by TCRdb to the 5' RACE reads, yields one record per CDR3 protein. This sample has about 65,000 distinct CDR3 sequences, with 3.5% to 4.5% found just once. The sample comprised PBMCs. Every receptor here comes from a man in his fifties with multiple sclerosis. Each CDR3 is given with its conserved first and last residue. Each record gives: D gene, J gene, V gene, clone size, CDR3 DNA, CDR3 protein. A D gene is named only where the DNA matches it firmly. Some rows have no size entry. The others give once, few or many, or a class for an expanded clone.

>-|TRBJ2-7|TRBV5-1|many
TGCGCCAGCAGCCTACACAGGGACTACGAGCAGTACTTC
CASSLHRDYEQYF
>TRBD2|TRBJ2-3|TRBV20-1|many
TGCAGTGCTGCAAGAGGTCGGGGGGTAGGAGATACGCAGTATTTT
CSAARGRGVGDTQYF
>TRBD2|TRBJ2-1|TRBV9|many
TGTGCCAGCAGCGTCGTAGCGGGAGGGCACAATGAGCAGTTCTTC
CASSVVAGGHNEQFF
>-|TRBJ2-3|TRBV6-6|many
TGTGCCAGCAGCCTAGACATTACGGGCACAGATACGCAGTATTTT
CASSLDITGTDTQYF
>-|TRBJ2-3|TRBV20-1|many
TGCAGTGCTAGTCGGAGAACCCCAGATACGCAGTATTTT
CSASRRTPDTQYF
>TRBD1|TRBJ2-3|TRBV7-9|many
TGTGCCAGCAACGGACAGGGCCATGCAGATACGCAGTATTTT
CASNGQGHADTQYF
>-|TRBJ1-5|TRBV12-3/TRBV12-4|many
TGTGCCAGCAGCCCCACAGGGAGAAATCAGCCCCAGCATTTT
CASSPTGRNQPQHF
>TRBD1|TRBJ2-5|TRBV5-1|many
TGCGCCAGCAGCCAGGGACAGGGAGGGAAGACCCAGTACTTC
CASSQGQGGKTQYF
>-|TRBJ1-6|TRBV4-1|many
TGCGCCAGCAGCCAAACAGGGAATGGACCCCTCCACTTT
CASSQTGNGPLHF
>-|TRBJ1-1|TRBV28|many
TGTGCCAGCAGTTTGGTCGTCACTGAAGCTTTCTTT
CASSLVVTEAFF
>TRBD2|TRBJ2-1|TRBV11-2|-
TGTGCCAGCAGCAAAACTAGCGGGGTATCCAATGAGCAGTTCTTC
CASSKTSGVSNEQFF
>-|TRBJ2-5|TRBV29-1|many
TGCAGCGCAGTGACAGAGTCTGAACAAGAGACCCAGTACTTC
CSAVTESEQETQYF
>-|TRBJ1-1|TRBV15|-
TGTGCCACCAGCAGGAAATTGCGAGGGGCTGAAGCTTTCTTT
CATSRKLRGAEAFF
>TRBD1|TRBJ1-1|TRBV5-1|many
TGCGCCAGCAGCTTGGATAAGGGGGCGGTGAACACTGAAGCTTTCTTT
CASSLDKGAVNTEAFF
>-|TRBJ2-7|TRBV20-1|many
TGCAGTGCTAGAGTGAACAGGGAGGGTTACGAGCAGTACTTC
CSARVNREGYEQYF
>TRBD1|TRBJ2-5|TRBV6-2/TRBV6-3|many
TGTGCCAGCAGTTACCCGGAAGATATCCAGGGGGACCAAGAGACCCAGTACTTC
CASSYPEDIQGDQETQYF
>-|TRBJ1-1|TRBV6-2/TRBV6-3|many
TGTGCCAGCAGTTACGTTCGGGGTTCAGCTTTCTTT
CASSYVRGSAFF
>-|TRBJ2-3|TRBV20-1|many
TGCAGTGCTAGCGGGCGGGTGGGCCCAGATACGCAGTATTTT
CSASGRVGPDTQYF
>TRBD1|TRBJ2-1|TRBV6-2/TRBV6-3|many
TGTGCCAGCAGGCTAAGAGGACAGGGGCCTTACAATGAGCAGTTCTTC
CASRLRGQGPYNEQFF
>TRBD2|TRBJ2-5|TRBV7-3|many
TGTGCCAGCAGCTTAACGGGACTAGCGGGAGAGACCCAGTACTTC
CASSLTGLAGETQYF
>-|TRBJ1-1|TRBV20-1|many
TGCAGTGCTAGATTTAGAGGGGGGGGTGTTTCTGAAGCTTTCTTC
CSARFRGGGVSEAFF
>-|TRBJ2-3|TRBV29-1|many
TGCAGCGCGACGGGGGCTAGCGCGGGGAGCACAGATACGCAGTATTTT
CSATGASAGSTDTQYF
>TRBD1|TRBJ1-2|TRBV7-2|many
TGTGCCAGCAGCACCTCCGGGACAGGGAACTATGGCTACACCTTC
CASSTSGTGNYGYTF
>-|TRBJ1-5|TRBV29-1|many
TGCAGCGTTGGAGCAGGGTTTAATCAGCCCCAGCATTTT
CSVGAGFNQPQHF
>-|TRBJ2-1|TRBV12-3/TRBV12-4|many
TGTGCCAGCAGTTTTGTGGTTATCGATGAGCAGTTCTTC
CASSFVVIDEQFF